The 27 T cell receptor beta chains listed next were all sequenced from one sample in a study of blood T cell repertoires in COVID-19. The table came from immunoSEQ multiplex PCR; TCRdb's copy has only in-frame clones and leaves some out. The table records around 220,000 clones, 65% to 80% of them present only once. The sequencing input was peripheral blood. These receptors originate from a woman aged 40 to 50 with active or convalescent COVID-19.

This clone was observed a few times. The V and J genes are TRBV27 and TRBJ1-1; possibly TRBD1 for D (5 bases). V lost 3 bases and J lost 0, with 11 bases in between. Germline lookup yields CDR1 MNHEY and CDR2 SMNVEV (reference sequence). The CDR3 length is 15 residues. This chain's CDR3 is CASSLFDSLNTEAFF. CDR3 coding DNA: TGTGCCAGCAGTTTGTTCGACAGCTTGAACACTGAAGCTTTCTTT.

This chain joins TRBV6-5 and TRBJ2-7; 7 nucleotides align to TRBD1. The CDR3 has 14 residues. Per the germline V gene, CDR1 is MNHEY and CDR2 is SVGAGI. The ends lost 5 bases at V and 0 bases at J; junction bases unmatched: 4. The CDR3 protein is CASSNRGSSYEQYV. CDR3 DNA: TGTGCCAGCAGTAACAGGGGAAGCTCCTACGAGCAGTACGTC.

The chain is built from TRBV7-9 and TRBJ1-4; TRBD1 is a possible D gene (6 bases). Trimming removed 5 bases at V and 10 bases at J, with 20 bases between. From germline, CDR1 is SEHNR and CDR2 FQNEAQ (reference sequence). This CDR3 contains 15 residues. Here the CDR3 reads CASSQPGQSEGKLFF. CDR3 DNA: TGTGCCAGCAGCCAGCCGGGACAATCAGAAGGAAAACTGTTTTTT.

The genes are TRBV7-9 and TRBJ2-2, with 8 bases fitting TRBD1. The CDR3 extends over 15 amino acids. Trimming took 7 bases from V and 4 from J; bases not matched to a gene: 8. The germline gives CDR1 SEHNR, CDR2 FQNEAQ (reference sequence). CDR3 in amino acids: CASNQGAVSTGELFF. CDR3 sequence (DNA): TGTGCCAGCAACCAGGGGGCGGTAAGCACCGGGGAGCTGTTTTTT.

The chain couples TRBV19 to TRBJ1-5; perhaps TRBD1 as D (6 bases). The V and J ends lost 4 bases and 0 bases respectively, with 19 bases between them. This CDR3 region has 18 residues. Germline CDR1 LNHDA, CDR2 SQIVND (reference sequence). This CDR3 reads CASSSPVGAGYSNQPQHF. The CDR3 DNA sequence: TGTGCCAGTAGTAGCCCGGTGGGGGCAGGATATAGCAATCAGCCCCAGCATTTT. Variable domain in full (rest from reference TRBV19 and TRBJ1-5): DGGITQSPKYLFRKEGQNVTLSCEQNLNHDAMYWYRQDPGQGLRLIYYSQIVNDFQKGDIAEGYSVSREKKESFPLTVTSAQKNPTAFYLCASSSPVGAGYSNQPQHFGDGTRLSIL.

The rearrangement uses TRBV2 and TRBJ2-7, with TRBD1 matching over 7 bases. The CDR3 totals 12 residues. With 6 bases clipped from V and 4 bases from J, the junction kept 3 bases outside the gene matches. Germline CDR1 and CDR2: SNHLY and FYNNEI. Written as DNA, the CDR3 is TGTGCCAGCAGACAGACAGGGTACGAGCAGTACTTC. Amino acids: CASRQTGYEQYF.

The gene calls are TRBV18 and TRBJ2-7; 8 bases fit TRBD2. CDR1 and CDR2 from the germline V gene are KGHSH and LQKENI. Losses at the gene ends were 0 bases for V and 2 bases for J; bases not matched to a gene: 3. The CDR3 totals 15 residues. CDR3 sequence reads: CASSPPGRGAYEQYF. As DNA, the CDR3 is TGTGCCAGCTCACCACCGGGGCGGGGGGCCTACGAGCAGTACTTC. The whole variable domain, remainder taken from reference TRBV18 and TRBJ2-7, is NAGVMQNPRHLVRRRGQEARLRCSPMKGHSHVYWYRQLPEEGLKFMVYLQKENIIDESGMPKERFSAEFPKEGPSILRIQQVVRGDSAAYFCASSPPGRGAYEQYFGPGTRLTVT.

The gene calls are TRBV3-1 (or the pseudogene TRBV3-2) and TRBJ1-3, with TRBD1 as a possible D gene (5 bases). Germline CDR1 reads LGHDT; CDR2 reads YNNKEL (reference sequence). With 0 bases removed from V and 6 bases from J, the gap between germline ends came to 12 bases. The CDR3 consists of 15 residues. CDR3 residues: CASSQEGVGLNTIYF. DNA for the CDR3: TGTGCCAGCAGCCAAGAAGGGGTAGGCTTAAACACCATATATTTT.

With respect to this clone: Other DNA sequences in this sample translate to the same CDR3. This chain links TRBV18 with TRBJ1-1; D remains ambiguous. Germline CDR1 KGHSH, CDR2 LQKENI. The CDR3 is made up of 13 amino acids. The ends were cut back, 2 bases at V and 1 base at J, with 5 bases in the middle. For the CDR3, the DNA is TGTGCCAGCTCACCATCATCGAACACTGAAGCTTTCTTT. This encodes CASSPSSNTEAFF.

Only a few counts were recorded for this clone. This chain uses TRBV7-2 with TRBJ1-1, with TRBD1 matching 7 bases. Trimming cost V 6 bases and J 4 bases; bases outside gene matches: 8. The CDR3 has 14 residues. The germline V gene has CDR1 SGHTA and CDR2 FQGNSA. The CDR3 nucleotides read TGTGCCAGCAGACGGACAGGAGAAGGCACTGAAGCTTTCTTT. It yields the protein CASRRTGEGTEAFF.

The chain is built from TRBV5-1 and TRBJ1-4, with D perhaps TRBD1 (6 bases). Per germline, CDR1 SGHRS and CDR2 YFSETQ. Trimming left V 4 bases short and J 6 bases short, with 13 bases between. The CDR3 is 14 residues long. CDR3 bases: TGCGCCAGCAGCCACGGACAGACGTATGAAAAACTGTTTTTT. It translates to CASSHGQTYEKLFF.

This clone turned up a few times. The rearrangement uses TRBV5-1 and TRBJ2-1; 11 nucleotides line up with TRBD2. The CDR3 contains 14 residues. The germline V gene has CDR1 SGHRS and CDR2 YFSETQ. The V gene end was trimmed by 6 bases and the J gene end by 7 bases; junction bases not matched to a gene: 6. CDR3 nucleotides: TGCGCCAGCACCTCTAGCGGGGGGTTAAATGAGCAGTTCTTC. This translates into CASTSSGGLNEQFF.

The V gene is TRBV28, the J gene TRBJ2-5, with a possible D match to TRBD2 (6 bases). CDR1 is MDHEN and CDR2 is SYDVKM in the germline V gene. CDR3 length: 14 residues. V was trimmed by 6 bases and J by 5 bases, leaving 16 bases between them. CDR3 DNA sequence: TGTGCCAGCAGGGGGCCGGGGAGGTTGGAGACCCAGTACTTC. It yields the protein CASRGPGRLETQYF.

The rearrangement uses TRBV11-2 and TRBJ1-2, with a weak D call TRBD1 (6 bases). The V end was cut by 5 bases, the J end by 3 bases, with 10 bases between. Germline V CDR1 and CDR2: SGHAT, FQNNGV. CDR3 length: 13 amino acids. The CDR3 DNA reads as TGTGCCAGCAGCCTGGACAGTTACTATGGCTACACCTTC. Amino acids: CASSLDSYYGYTF.

This clone was detected once. This chain connects TRBV18 to TRBJ1-6, with D perhaps TRBD1 (6 bases). Trimming shortened V by 5 bases and J by 7 bases, and 21 bases separated the two germline ends. Looked up from germline, CDR1 is KGHSH and CDR2 is LQKENI. The CDR3 has 17 amino acids. CDR3 protein: CASSTSPQGPRNSPLHF. CDR3 bases: TGTGCCAGCTCAACCTCCCCACAGGGCCCGAGGAATTCACCCCTCCACTTT. The full variable domain, with the rest looked up from reference TRBV18 and TRBJ1-6, is NAGVMQNPRHLVRRRGQEARLRCSPMKGHSHVYWYRQLPEEGLKFMVYLQKENIIDESGMPKERFSAEFPKEGPSILRIQQVVRGDSAAYFCASSTSPQGPRNSPLHFGNGTRLTVT.

The V and J genes are TRBV5-1 and TRBJ1-2; TRBD1 might be the D (5 bases). Deletions cut 5 bases from V and 8 bases from J, with 25 bases between. CDR1 is SGHRS, CDR2 YFSETQ, per germline. This CDR3 has 16 residues. The CDR3 DNA reads TGCGCCAGCAGTAGTGAACGGGGGAAGCCCATTTTCGGCTACACCTTC. This codes for CASSSERGKPIFGYTF.

V usage is TRBV6-5 and J usage is TRBJ1-1; the D gene is possibly TRBD1 (5 bases). CDR3 size: 13 residues. Trimming took 2 bases from V and 5 from J, leaving 9 bases between them. Germline V gene sequence: CDR1 MNHEY, CDR2 SVGAGI. The CDR3 bases are TGTGCCAGCAGTTACGGGGGGTCTACTGAAGCTTTCTTT. Translated: CASSYGGSTEAFF.

The chain has TRBV29-1 and TRBJ1-2; TRBD1 agrees at 10 bases. The trim removed 7 bases at V and 7 bases at J, leaving 6 bases unmatched. The CDR3 is made up of 12 amino acids. CDR1 is SQVTM, CDR2 ANQGSEA, per germline. The CDR3 bases are TGCAGCGGAACCGGGACAGGGGTTGGCTACACCTTC. This sequence encodes CSGTGTGVGYTF.

The sample holds one count of this clone. The genes are TRBV4-1 and TRBJ1-5; D unresolved. The CDR3 is 16 amino acids. Trimming pared 3 bases from V and 4 bases from J, leaving 16 bases between. CDR1 and CDR2 from the germline V gene are MGHRA and YSYEKL. The CDR3 DNA reads as TGCGCCAGCAGCCAGAGGAGGTTGGCAGAAAATCAGCCCCAGCATTTT. It yields the protein CASSQRRLAENQPQHF.

The chain is built from TRBV7-8 and TRBJ2-3; 8 nucleotides align to TRBD2. With V trimmed by 5 bases and J by 4 bases, 5 bases remained unmatched. The CDR3 is 14 amino acids. Germline CDR1 reads SGHVS; CDR2 reads FQNEAQ. CDR3 in amino acids: CASSLGLAADTQYF. The CDR3 DNA sequence: TGTGCCAGCAGCCTTGGACTAGCCGCAGATACGCAGTATTTT. The full variable domain, its missing parts supplied by reference TRBV7-8 and TRBJ2-3, is GAGVSQSPRYKVAKRGQDVALRCDPISGHVSLFWYQQALGQGPEFLTYFQNEAQLDKSGLPSDRFFAERPEGSVSTLKIQRTQQEDSAVYLCASSLGLAADTQYFGPGTRLTVL.

The CDR3, as DNA: TGTGCCAGCAGTGAAAGAGTACCCACAGATACGCAGTATTTT. It yields the protein CASSERVPTDTQYF. The chain links TRBV6-1 to TRBJ2-3; no reliable D call. CDR1 is MNHNS, CDR2 SASEGT, per germline. This CDR3 is 14 amino acids long. Trimming shortened V by 2 bases and J by 2 bases, and 8 bases separated the two germline ends.

Here the CDR3 DNA reads TGTGCCAGTAGTATAGATTATCCCGGGGAGCTGTTTTTT. Protein: CASSIDYPGELFF. The chain recombines TRBV19 with TRBJ2-2; D uncertain. The CDR3 spans 13 residues. V was pared by 0 bases and J by 6 bases, with 5 bases between. Germline V gene data show CDR1 as LNHDA and CDR2 as SQIVND (reference sequence).

This rearrangement joins TRBV5-1 to TRBJ1-1; tentatively, D is TRBD1 (6 bases). V lost 5 bases to trimming and J lost 7 bases, with 12 bases between them. The CDR3 spans 12 residues. Germline-derived CDR1 and CDR2 are SGHRS and YFSETQ. The CDR3: CASRAAGDEAFF. The CDR3 bases are TGCGCCAGCAGGGCTGCAGGGGATGAAGCTTTCTTT.

V and J are TRBV29-1 and TRBJ2-7; TRBD2 matches at 7 bases. The CDR3 is made up of 13 amino acids. V lost 4 bases, J lost 2 bases, and 5 bases stayed unmatched. Per the germline V gene, CDR1 is SQVTM and CDR2 is ANQGSEA. This CDR3 reads CSVVPSGTYEQYF. CDR3 sequence (DNA): TGCAGCGTTGTCCCTAGCGGAACCTACGAGCAGTACTTC.

There are a few counts of this clone. CDR3 sequence reads: CASSFPGSGNQPQHF. CDR3 nucleotide sequence: TGTGCCAGCAGTTTCCCAGGGTCGGGCAATCAGCCCCAGCATTTT. The chain joins TRBV28 to TRBJ1-5, with D possibly being TRBD1 (5 bases). V lost 3 bases, J lost 2 bases, and 11 bases lay in between. CDR3 length: 15 amino acids. Germline CDR1 reads MDHEN; CDR2 reads SYDVKM.

The chain combines TRBV5-5 with TRBJ2-5; D uncertain. The CDR3 consists of 13 residues. Germline CDR1 and CDR2: SGHKS and YYEKEE (reference sequence). With 2 bases removed from V and 7 bases from J, the gap between germline ends came to 12 bases. This CDR3 is CASSFSLRGTQYF. In DNA form, the CDR3 reads TGTGCCAGCAGCTTTTCTCTCCGAGGGACCCAGTACTTC.

V usage is TRBV5-1 and J usage is TRBJ1-1; D is undetermined. Germline CDR1 is SGHRS and CDR2 is YFSETQ. There are 14 residues in the CDR3. The V gene lost 3 bases and the J gene lost 4 bases, with 13 bases spanning the gap. In DNA form, the CDR3 reads TGCGCCAGCAGCTCAAGCCTTCTTAGCACTGAAGCTTTCTTT. Translating gives CASSSSLLSTEAFF.